One and the same sample provided the 24 T cell receptor beta chains below, sequenced in a study of T cell responses to AZD1222 COVID-19 vaccine. Measured with immunoSEQ multiplex PCR; TCRdb has only the in-frame clones, and not every one. Of about 97,000 clones listed, roughly nine tenths were seen once; the top ten hold under 10%. Here the sequenced sample was peripheral blood, taken on day 0 of AZD1222 vaccination. The receptor set was obtained from an adult in good health.

The chain has TRBV7-9 and TRBJ1-1; 7 positions agree with TRBD1. CDR1 and CDR2 from the germline V gene are SEHNR and FQNEAQ (reference sequence). Trimming at V came to 5 bases and at J to 0 bases, leaving 6 bases not matched to a gene. This CDR3 spans 15 amino acids. CDR3 sequence (DNA): TGTGCCAGCAGCGCGACGACAGGGATGAACACTGAAGCTTTCTTT. Translation: CASSATTGMNTEAFF. Combining the CDR3 with reference TRBV7-9 and TRBJ1-1 gives the whole variable domain DTGVSQNPRHKITKRGQNVTFRCDPISEHNRLYWYRQTLGQGPEFLTYFQNEAQLEKSRLLSDRFSAERPKGSFSTLEIQRTEQGDSAMYLCASSATTGMNTEAFFGQGTRLTVV.

The rearrangement uses TRBV6-6 and TRBJ2-7; D may be TRBD1 (8 bases). The germline gives CDR1 MNHNY, CDR2 SVGAGI (reference sequence). Trimming cost V 6 bases and J 0 bases, with 12 bases left between them. The CDR3 has 14 residues. In DNA, the CDR3 is TGTGCCAGCAGGACAGGGGAGGGCTCCTACGAGCAGTACTTC. This gives the protein CASRTGEGSYEQYF.

The rearrangement joins TRBV6-8 to TRBJ2-7; 7 bases are a match to TRBD2. Trimming cost V 9 bases and J 0 bases; bases outside gene matches: 8. The CDR3 has 14 amino acids. Germline lookup yields CDR1 MNHGY and CDR2 SAAAGT. The CDR3 sequence is CARNTGGSSYEQYF. CDR3 DNA: TGTGCCAGAAACACGGGCGGGAGCTCCTACGAGCAGTACTTC.

This clone has just one count. J is TRBJ2-7 and V is TRBV4-1, with D perhaps TRBD1 or TRBD2 (5 bases each). Germline CDR1 reads MGHRA; CDR2 reads YSYEKL. The CDR3 runs to 14 residues. Trimming left V 1 base short and J 7 bases short, with 14 bases between. As DNA, the CDR3 is TGCGCCAGCAGCCAAGCCCCCCGGGACGGTGAGCAGTACTTC. Its translation is CASSQAPRDGEQYF.

The V call is TRBV6-5, the J call TRBJ1-3, with D possibly TRBD1 on 5 matching bases. CDR1 is MNHEY, CDR2 SVGAGI, per germline. Trimming removed 2 bases at V and 3 bases at J, with 8 bases between. CDR3 length: 14 amino acids. The CDR3 spells CASSYGGNGNTIYF. DNA of the CDR3: TGTGCCAGCAGTTACGGGGGGAATGGAAACACCATATATTTT.

This clone was observed a single time. J is TRBJ1-4 and V is TRBV10-2, with 7 nucleotides matching TRBD1. CDR1 is WSHSY, CDR2 SAAADI, per germline. Germline trimming cut 6 bases from V and 8 bases from J; bases unmatched to any gene: 15. CDR3 size: 16 residues. The CDR3 sequence is CASSVLEGAATEKLFF. DNA for the CDR3: TGCGCCAGCAGCGTTCTAGAGGGGGCAGCCACGGAAAAACTGTTTTTT.

This chain uses TRBV7-9 with TRBJ2-7; 7 nucleotides align to TRBD2. The CDR3 runs to 13 residues. CDR1 is SEHNR, CDR2 FQNEAQ, per germline (reference sequence). The CDR3 sequence is CGSGDGVSYEQYF. The CDR3, as DNA: TGTGGAAGCGGGGACGGAGTCTCCTACGAGCAGTACTTC.

As DNA, the CDR3 is TGTGCCAGCAGTTCAGGGGCCATAAGTGAGAACACTGAAGCTTTCTTT. Translating gives CASSSGAISENTEAFF. The chain combines TRBV6-5 with TRBJ1-1; perhaps TRBD1 as D (6 bases). V was trimmed by 4 bases and J by 1 base, leaving 16 bases between them. Germline V gene data show CDR1 as MNHEY and CDR2 as SVGAGI. The CDR3 extends over 16 amino acids.

This chain links TRBV15 with TRBJ2-3, with D hard to call. This CDR3 has 14 residues. With 6 bases removed from V and 2 bases from J, the gap between germline ends came to 12 bases. Germline V lookup: CDR1 LNHNV, CDR2 YYDKDF (reference sequence). CDR3 coding DNA: TGTGCCACCAGGGAAGATTACCACACAGATACGCAGTATTTT. It is translated as CATREDYHTDTQYF. The whole variable domain, remainder taken from reference TRBV15 and TRBJ2-3, is DAMVIQNPRYQVTQFGKPVTLSCSQTLNHNVMYWYQQKSSQAPKLLFHYYDKDFNNEADTPDNFQSRRPNTSFCFLDIRSPGLGDTAMYLCATREDYHTDTQYFGPGTRLTVL.

CDR3 in DNA: TGTGCCAGCAGCCGGACAGGGAATATCTACGAGCAGTACTTC. Protein sequence: CASSRTGNIYEQYF. The V call is TRBV9, the J call TRBJ2-7; 8 bases agree with TRBD1. The CDR3 loop spans 14 amino acids. Germline values: CDR1 SGDLS, CDR2 YYNGEE. The trim removed 4 bases at V and 3 bases at J, leaving 6 bases unmatched.

This clone was detected a few times. The chain carries TRBV7-2 and TRBJ2-7, with D perhaps matching TRBD2 (6 bases). Trimming stripped 3 bases from V and 4 bases from J, with 10 bases between. The CDR3 contains 13 residues. Germline V gene data show CDR1 as SGHTA and CDR2 as FQGNSA. The CDR3 DNA follows: TGTGCCAGCAGCTTTTCCGGGAGTTACGAGCAGTACTTC. Translation gives CASSFSGSYEQYF. Combining the CDR3 with reference TRBV7-2 and TRBJ2-7 gives the whole variable domain GAGVSQSPSNKVTEKGKDVELRCDPISGHTALYWYRQSLGQGLEFLIYFQGNSAPDKSGLPSDRFSAERTGGSVSTLTIQRTQQEDSAVYLCASSFSGSYEQYFGPGTRLTVT.

The genes are TRBV19 and TRBJ1-5, with 8 bases identical to TRBD1. Looked up from germline, CDR1 is LNHDA and CDR2 is SQIVND (reference sequence). This CDR3 has 14 residues. The ends lost 7 bases at V and 4 bases at J; junction bases unmatched: 6. The CDR3 bases are TGTGCCAGTACGACAGGGGATCGGAATCAGCCCCAGCATTTT. This translates into CASTTGDRNQPQHF. Drawing the rest from reference TRBV19 and TRBJ1-5, the complete variable domain is DGGITQSPKYLFRKEGQNVTLSCEQNLNHDAMYWYRQDPGQGLRLIYYSQIVNDFQKGDIAEGYSVSREKKESFPLTVTSAQKNPTAFYLCASTTGDRNQPQHFGDGTRLSIL.

V gene TRBV27 combines with J gene TRBJ1-3; D gene ambiguous. The length of the CDR3 is 15 residues. Trimming stripped 5 bases from V and 0 bases from J, with 11 bases between. Per germline, CDR1 MNHEY and CDR2 SMNVEV (reference sequence). In nucleotides, the CDR3 is TGTGCCAGCAGTCTGGGGTTCGGCTCTGGAAACACCATATATTTT. Translation: CASSLGFGSGNTIYF.

V usage is TRBV18 and J usage is TRBJ1-5; 10 bases are a match to TRBD1. From germline, CDR1 is KGHSH and CDR2 LQKENI. The CDR3 loop spans 17 amino acids. Trimming cost V 0 bases and J 4 bases; bases outside gene matches: 6. This CDR3 reads CASSPPGTGVYNQPQHF. DNA of the CDR3: TGTGCCAGCTCACCACCTGGGACAGGGGTCTATAATCAGCCCCAGCATTTT.

The chain uses TRBV6-5 and TRBJ1-1; D not certain. Trimming removed 2 bases at V and 4 bases at J, with 14 bases between. Germline CDR1 is MNHEY and CDR2 is SVGAGI. CDR3 length: 15 amino acids. CDR3: CASSYVVGSRTEAFF. The CDR3 nucleotides read TGTGCCAGCAGTTACGTGGTGGGATCGCGCACTGAAGCTTTCTTT.

This chain uses TRBV7-9 with TRBJ2-2, with D possibly matching TRBD2 (7 bases). Germline CDR1 and CDR2: SEHNR and FQNEAQ (reference sequence). V was cut by 2 bases and J by 1 base, with 14 bases left in between. The CDR3 is 17 residues long. The CDR3 DNA reads TGTGCCAGCAGCTTAATTTGGGGGGGCCTGAACACCGGGGAGCTGTTTTTT. It yields the protein CASSLIWGGLNTGELFF.

This rearrangement joins TRBV9 to TRBJ1-6; D remains ambiguous. V was pared by 0 bases and J by 7 bases, with 5 bases between. The CDR3 covers 13 residues. From germline, CDR1 is SGDLS and CDR2 YYNGEE. CDR3 sequence (DNA): TGTGCCAGCAGCGTAGCTGACAATTCACCCCTCCACTTT. Translating it yields CASSVADNSPLHF.

The V gene is TRBV7-2, the J gene TRBJ2-7; D perhaps matches TRBD1 (6 bases). This CDR3 is 14 amino acids long. Trimming stripped 4 bases from V and 6 bases from J, with 16 bases between. Germline V CDR1 and CDR2: SGHTA, FQGNSA. This chain's CDR3 is CASSSSQGQLEQYF. In DNA, the CDR3 is TGTGCCAGCAGCTCATCACAGGGACAACTCGAGCAGTACTTC.

The rearrangement links TRBV12-3 or TRBV12-4 to TRBJ2-2; D unresolved. V dropped 5 bases and J dropped 4 bases, with 8 bases sitting between them. The CDR3 has 13 residues. The CDR3 reads CASSTTSTGELFF. For the CDR3, the DNA is TGTGCCAGCAGTACCACCAGCACCGGGGAGCTGTTTTTT.

The chain is built from TRBV5-1 and TRBJ2-7; 7 bases agree with TRBD1. The CDR3 is made up of 14 amino acids. Germline CDR1 SGHRS, CDR2 YFSETQ. J was trimmed by 3 bases and V by 4 bases; bases with no gene match: 7. CDR3 DNA: TGCGCCAGCAGCCCCCGACAGGGTAGCTACGAGCAGTACTTC. Translating gives CASSPRQGSYEQYF.

The chain uses TRBV21-1 and TRBJ2-2; no check of the table's D call, TRBD2, against the DNA was made. TRBV21-1 is labeled a pseudogene. The CDR3 spans 13 residues. CDR3 sequence: CASAPSNTGELFF. The CDR3 nucleotides are TGTGCCAGCGCGCCCTCGAACACCGGGGAGCTGTTTTTT.

The V gene is TRBV11-2, the J gene TRBJ2-3, with 8 positions matching TRBD2. J was trimmed by 4 bases and V by 3 bases; bases with no gene match: 9. The germline V gene encodes CDR1 SGHAT and CDR2 FQNNGV. The CDR3 consists of 16 residues. CDR3 sequence reads: CASSFNSAGVPDTQYF. The CDR3 region has the DNA TGTGCCAGCAGCTTTAATTCAGCGGGAGTACCAGATACGCAGTATTTT.

J is TRBJ1-2 and V is TRBV5-1; the match to TRBD1 covers 9 bases. The CDR3 runs 12 residues. V lost 3 bases, J lost 6 bases, and 0 bases stayed unmatched. Looked up from germline, CDR1 is SGHRS and CDR2 is YFSETQ. CDR3 loop: CASSWDRDGYTF. The DNA of the CDR3 is TGCGCCAGCAGCTGGGACAGGGATGGCTACACCTTC.

About this clone itself: Distinct nucleotide sequences in the sample also encode this CDR3. The chain combines TRBV10-3 with TRBJ2-7; D remains ambiguous. The CDR3 contains 14 residues. V was pared by 0 bases and J by 1 base, with 7 bases between. Germline CDR1 is ENHRY and CDR2 is SYGVKD. The CDR3 reads CAISESATSYEQYF. CDR3 nucleotide sequence: TGTGCCATCAGTGAGTCAGCAACTTCCTACGAGCAGTACTTC.